This T cell receptor beta chain derives from a study of breast tumors, draining lymph nodes, adjacent tissues. In its sample, this clonotype was seen many times. Its antigen is unidentified. From the multiplex PCR reads, TCRdb called clonotypes with MiXCR, one entry per CDR3 protein. There are 85,000 to 130,000 distinct CDR3 sequences in the sample; around 30% occur only once, and approximately 5% lies in the top ten. The CDR3 is 13 amino acids. Losses at the gene ends were 3 bases for V and 8 bases for J; bases not matched to a gene: 7. Germline lookup yields CDR1 SGHDT and CDR2 YYEEEE. Study conclusions and caveats: Findings are consistent with lymph node origin and intratumoral expansion of most tumor T cells. Compared with lymph nodes, tumors were less diverse; compared with nontumor tissue, more. Tumor T cell lymph node origin was a supported hypothesis, not proven.

The lymph nodes were axillary draining lymph nodes from breast cancer patients. The receptor's source is a female donor with breast cancer. Some clones in this sample may be carry-over from other donors' samples. The J gene is TRBJ2-5, the V gene TRBV5-6; 7 positions match TRBD1. The specimen was axillary lymph node tissue. The CDR3 loop reads CASSYTTGKTQYF. The DNA for the CDR3 is TGTGCCAGCAGCTACACGACAGGGAAAACCCAGTACTTC. Full variable domain (rest looked up from reference TRBV5-6 and TRBJ2-5): DAGVTQSPTHLIKTRGQQVTLRCSPKSGHDTVSWYQQALGQGPQFIFQYYEEEERQRGNFPDRFSGHQFPNYSSELNVNALLLGDSALYLCASSYTTGKTQYFGPGTRLLVL.